What follows is one T cell receptor beta chain and its context. The antigen is not known. The protocol was immunoSEQ multiplex PCR, while the TCRdb copy is restricted to in-frame clones and leaves out a portion. Here the sample spans under 20,000 clones, over 80% being singletons. The entry originates in a study of CD4 T cells in relation to SARS-CoV-2 and coronaviruses. Study information: TCR beta CDR3s were sequenced after approximately nine-day antigen culture of PBMCs. The HLA restriction of the shared crossreactive spike epitopes was mapped.

Germline lookup yields CDR1 SGHRS and CDR2 YFSETQ. V was pared by 0 bases and J by 0 bases, with 13 bases between. This CDR3 is built from 17 residues. Unexposed donor CD4+ T cells date from 2011-2018, before the COVID-19 pandemic. After about 10 days of culture, CD4+ T cells were isolated. This clonotype originated in a human donor in good health. The chain links TRBV5-1 to TRBJ1-5; perhaps TRBD1 as D (5 bases). What was sequenced was CD4+ T cells from PBMCs, cultured in vitro. The CDR3: CASSLGTSGPSNQPQHF. The CDR3 nucleotides read TGCGCCAGCAGCTTGGGAACTTCAGGGCCTAGCAATCAGCCCCAGCATTTT.